The rows below give T cell receptor beta chains drawn from one sample of a study of shared clonotypes between healthy human individuals. Measured with immunoSEQ multiplex PCR; TCRdb has only the in-frame clones, and not every one. Of approximately 1,000,000 clones in the sample, roughly 80% are singletons; the top ten hold 0.89%. Sequenced sample: memory CD4+ T cells from PBMCs. The source is a man aged 18 to 29 in good health. Some clones in this sample may be carry-over from other donors' samples. Each CDR3 is given with its conserved first and last residue. Each record gives: clone size, V gene, J gene, D gene, CDR3 DNA, CDR3 protein. D genes are given only for firm matches. Size values are once, few and many counts, or a class for expanded clones, and some rows have none.

clone_size: -; v_call: TRBV5-1; j_call: TRBJ2-1; d_call: TRBD2; cdr3_nt: TGCGCCAGCAGCTGGGGCGGGAGAATAGTCAATGAGCAGTTCTTC; cdr3_aa: CASSWGGRIVNEQFF
clone_size: -; v_call: TRBV5-1; j_call: TRBJ2-7; d_call: -; cdr3_nt: TGCGCCAGCAGCTTACCTGCCAGGGGCTACGAGCAGTACTTC; cdr3_aa: CASSLPARGYEQYF
clone_size: -; v_call: TRBV6-6; j_call: TRBJ2-5; d_call: -; cdr3_nt: TGTGCCAGCTCCCTGGGTCCCCAAGAGACCCAGTACTTC; cdr3_aa: CASSLGPQETQYF
clone_size: -; v_call: TRBV7-9; j_call: TRBJ1-4; d_call: -; cdr3_nt: TGTGCCAGCACCCCCGGGCGGGGTAATGAAAAACTGTTTTTT; cdr3_aa: CASTPGRGNEKLFF
clone_size: -; v_call: TRBV2; j_call: TRBJ2-5; d_call: -; cdr3_nt: TGTGCCAGCAACACCGGGATTTTCCAAGAGACCCAGTACTTC; cdr3_aa: CASNTGIFQETQYF
clone_size: -; v_call: TRBV6-6; j_call: TRBJ1-2; d_call: -; cdr3_nt: TGTGCCAGCAGTCGCTATAACTATGGCTACACCTTC; cdr3_aa: CASSRYNYGYTF
clone_size: few; v_call: TRBV7-3; j_call: TRBJ2-3; d_call: TRBD2; cdr3_nt: TGTGCCAGCAGCATCACACCGACTAGCGCCGGCACAGATACGCAGTATTTT; cdr3_aa: CASSITPTSAGTDTQYF
clone_size: -; v_call: TRBV7-3; j_call: TRBJ2-5; d_call: TRBD2; cdr3_nt: TGTGCCAGCAGCCCCCCTAGCGGGAGATATGCAGGGGCCCAGTACTTC; cdr3_aa: CASSPPSGRYAGAQYF
clone_size: -; v_call: TRBV7-2; j_call: TRBJ1-5; d_call: -; cdr3_nt: TGTGCCAGCAGCTACGGGCCCCAGCCCCAGCATTTT; cdr3_aa: CASSYGPQPQHF
clone_size: -; v_call: TRBV18; j_call: TRBJ1-1; d_call: -; cdr3_nt: TGTGCCAGCTCACGTTGGGAGGGCATGAACACTGAAGCTTTCTTT; cdr3_aa: CASSRWEGMNTEAFF
clone_size: -; v_call: TRBV7-2; j_call: TRBJ2-7; d_call: TRBD2; cdr3_nt: TGTGCCAGCAGCTTGAGCAACGGACTAGCGGGAGGATCCTACGAGCAGTACTTC; cdr3_aa: CASSLSNGLAGGSYEQYF
clone_size: -; v_call: TRBV5-4; j_call: TRBJ2-3; d_call: -; cdr3_nt: TGTGCCAGCAGCTCACCGCAGGGTAGCACAGATACGCAGTATTTT; cdr3_aa: CASSSPQGSTDTQYF
clone_size: once; v_call: TRBV18; j_call: TRBJ2-7; d_call: TRBD1; cdr3_nt: TGTGCCAGCTCACCATCGCAGGGACAGGGCTACGAGCAGTACTTC; cdr3_aa: CASSPSQGQGYEQYF
clone_size: once; v_call: TRBV5-4; j_call: TRBJ2-3; d_call: -; cdr3_nt: TGTGCCAGCAGTTCCCATATCAATACGCAGTATTTT; cdr3_aa: CASSSHINTQYF
clone_size: -; v_call: TRBV7-2; j_call: TRBJ1-4; d_call: -; cdr3_nt: TGTGCCAGCAGCTTACAGTTTCAGGCGGGCCTTAATGAAAAACTGTTTTTT; cdr3_aa: CASSLQFQAGLNEKLFF
clone_size: few; v_call: TRBV5-1; j_call: TRBJ2-1; d_call: TRBD1; cdr3_nt: TGCGCCAGCACCCCGACAGGGTCGGACAATGAGCAGTTCTTC; cdr3_aa: CASTPTGSDNEQFF
clone_size: -; v_call: TRBV18; j_call: TRBJ2-1; d_call: TRBD2; cdr3_nt: TGTGCCAGCTCACCACCGGGGCGCGGGAGAGGATATGAGCAGTTCTTC; cdr3_aa: CASSPPGRGRGYEQFF
clone_size: -; v_call: TRBV5-1; j_call: TRBJ1-1; d_call: -; cdr3_nt: TGCGCCAGCAGCTTGCAGCCAAACACTGAAGCTTTCTTT; cdr3_aa: CASSLQPNTEAFF
clone_size: -; v_call: TRBV5-1; j_call: TRBJ2-3; d_call: TRBD1; cdr3_nt: TGCGCCAGCAGGGGAACAGGGGGCGGAAATACGCAGTATTTT; cdr3_aa: CASRGTGGGNTQYF
clone_size: -; v_call: TRBV6-5; j_call: TRBJ2-7; d_call: -; cdr3_nt: TGTGCCAGCGGTGACAGGAGCTCCTACGAGCAGTACTTC; cdr3_aa: CASGDRSSYEQYF
clone_size: -; v_call: TRBV6-6; j_call: TRBJ1-4; d_call: TRBD1; cdr3_nt: TGTGCCACCTTCCGGAGGGGGCCTTCTAATGAAAAACTGTTTTTT; cdr3_aa: CATFRRGPSNEKLFF
clone_size: -; v_call: TRBV14; j_call: TRBJ2-3; d_call: TRBD2; cdr3_nt: TGTGCCAGCAGCCCACTAGCGGGAGGGCATGACACAGATACGCAGTATTTT; cdr3_aa: CASSPLAGGHDTDTQYF
clone_size: -; v_call: TRBV5-4; j_call: TRBJ2-2; d_call: TRBD1; cdr3_nt: TGTGCCAGCAGCTCACCCAGGGGGCTCGGTGCCGGGGAGCTGTTTTTT; cdr3_aa: CASSSPRGLGAGELFF
clone_size: -; v_call: TRBV6-6; j_call: TRBJ1-6; d_call: -; cdr3_nt: TGTGCCAGCAGCCCCCCGGACAACACGAATTCACCCCTCCACTTT; cdr3_aa: CASSPPDNTNSPLHF
clone_size: few; v_call: TRBV29-1; j_call: TRBJ2-7; d_call: -; cdr3_nt: TGCAGCGTACGGACAACCCCCTACGAGCAGTACTTC; cdr3_aa: CSVRTTPYEQYF
clone_size: -; v_call: TRBV12-2; j_call: TRBJ2-7; d_call: -; cdr3_nt: TGTGCAAGTCCCCTCTCTCGGGTCGGGACAGACTCCTACGAGCAGTACTTC; cdr3_aa: CASPLSRVGTDSYEQYF
clone_size: -; v_call: TRBV9; j_call: TRBJ2-2; d_call: -; cdr3_nt: TGTGCCAGCAGTGTGACTAGTCCCGGGGAGCTGTTTTTT; cdr3_aa: CASSVTSPGELFF
clone_size: -; v_call: TRBV2; j_call: TRBJ2-1; d_call: TRBD2; cdr3_nt: TGTGCCAGCAGTCGAACTAGCGGGGACAATGAGCAGTTCTTC; cdr3_aa: CASSRTSGDNEQFF
clone_size: once; v_call: TRBV6-6; j_call: TRBJ2-5; d_call: -; cdr3_nt: TGTGCCGGCAGGGGCCCGCCCCACAGGGAGACCCAGTACTTC; cdr3_aa: CAGRGPPHRETQYF
clone_size: once; v_call: TRBV30; j_call: TRBJ2-5; d_call: -; cdr3_nt: TGTGCCTGGAGCCAGGGGATGGAGACCCAGTACTTC; cdr3_aa: CAWSQGMETQYF
clone_size: -; v_call: TRBV10-3; j_call: TRBJ1-4; d_call: TRBD1; cdr3_nt: TGTGCCATCGGGGCCTTGACAGGGGGAAGGGAAAAACTGTTTTTT; cdr3_aa: CAIGALTGGREKLFF